These 28 T cell receptor beta chains share one sample of origin, sequenced in a study of shared clonotypes between healthy human individuals. TCRdb keeps only in-frame clones here, not all; method: immunoSEQ multiplex PCR. This repertoire shows 400,000 or so clones, about 96% found once; its top ten account for approximately 0.32%. Sequenced input: memory CD8+ T cells sorted from blood. Described subset: CD45RO+ cells pooled with CCR7-negative TemRA cells. Receptor source: a man between 25 and 39 years old in good health.

V and J are TRBV30 and TRBJ2-7; D may be TRBD1 or TRBD2 (5 bases each). Germline V gene lookup returns CDR1 GTSNPN and CDR2 SVGIG (reference sequence). The V gene lost 3 bases and the J gene lost 3 bases, with 15 bases spanning the gap. The CDR3 is 14 amino acids. CDR3 protein: CAWRWGREIYEQYF. CDR3 nucleotide sequence: TGTGCCTGGAGATGGGGGAGAGAAATCTACGAGCAGTACTTC.

The rearrangement links TRBV27 to TRBJ2-5, with 8 positions matching TRBD1. The CDR3 is 15 amino acids. Trimming at V came to 0 bases and at J to 5 bases, leaving 5 bases not matched to a gene. Per the germline V gene, CDR1 is MNHEY and CDR2 is SMNVEV (reference sequence). CDR3 residues: CASSLSTGAWETQYF. The CDR3, as DNA: TGTGCCAGCAGTTTATCGACAGGGGCTTGGGAGACCCAGTACTTC.

The genes are TRBV6-1 and TRBJ2-6; D is perhaps TRBD2 (6 bases). Germline CDR1 is MNHNS and CDR2 is SASEGT. This CDR3 has 15 residues. V lost 6 bases to trimming and J lost 2 bases, with 11 bases between them. The CDR3 DNA reads TGTGCCAGCAGAACGACGGGAGCTGGGGCCAACGTCCTGACTTTC. This codes for CASRTTGAGANVLTF.

The rearrangement joins TRBV5-1 to TRBJ2-7; D assignment may be TRBD1 or TRBD2 (5 bases each). CDR3 length equals 14 residues. Trimming removed 3 bases at V and 2 bases at J, with 12 bases between. The germline V gene has CDR1 SGHRS and CDR2 YFSETQ. The CDR3 bases are TGCGCCAGCAGCTCCGGGACGTCGACCTACGAGCAGTACTTC. Its translation is CASSSGTSTYEQYF. Using reference TRBV5-1 and TRBJ2-7 for the parts outside the CDR3, the full variable domain is KAGVTQTPRYLIKTRGQQVTLSCSPISGHRSVSWYQQTPGQGLQFLFEYFSETQRNKGNFPGRFSGRQFSNSRSEMNVSTLELGDSALYLCASSSGTSTYEQYFGPGTRLTVT.

The gene calls are TRBV15 and TRBJ2-2, with 8 nucleotides matching TRBD1. The CDR3 covers 17 residues. CDR1 and CDR2 (germline): LNHNV, YYDKDF (reference sequence). V gave up 0 bases and J gave up 4 bases; unmatched junction bases: 7. CDR3 coding DNA: TGTGCCACCAGCAGAGATGCGAGACAGGGGAGCACCGGGGAGCTGTTTTTT. It is translated as CATSRDARQGSTGELFF.

The V and J genes are TRBV2 and TRBJ2-5; D assignment may be TRBD1 or TRBD2 (5 bases each). Germline CDR1 is SNHLY and CDR2 is FYNNEI. This CDR3 contains 15 residues. The germline V and J ends were trimmed by 2 bases and 7 bases, with 17 bases remaining between them. CDR3 DNA sequence: TGTGCCAGCAGTGAAAACAGGCCGGGATCAGGGACCCAGTACTTC. It codes for CASSENRPGSGTQYF.

The chain has TRBV27 and TRBJ1-2, with no clear D. The germline V gene encodes CDR1 MNHEY and CDR2 SMNVEV (reference sequence). V lost 6 bases and J 4 bases, leaving 9 bases between the germline ends. The CDR3 contains 12 residues. The CDR3 DNA sequence: TGTGCCAGCAGGCCTAGGATCTATGGCTACACCTTC. Its protein product is CASRPRIYGYTF.

The chain couples TRBV19 to TRBJ1-4; D might be TRBD1 (5 bases). CDR3 length equals 17 residues. The germline V gene has CDR1 LNHDA and CDR2 SQIVND (reference sequence). Trimming removed 3 bases at V and 0 bases at J, with 14 bases between. As DNA, the CDR3 is TGTGCCAGTAGTATTGGAACAGGACTTACAACTAATGAAAAACTGTTTTTT. This encodes CASSIGTGLTTNEKLFF.

This clone appeared once. The chain recombines TRBV7-8 with TRBJ2-7; no reliable D call. V shed 1 base and J shed 0 bases, with 13 bases lying between them. The CDR3 runs 16 residues. Germline assignment: CDR1 SGHVS and CDR2 FQNEAQ. CDR3 sequence: CASSLVPRLSSYEQYF. CDR3 nucleotide sequence: TGTGCCAGCAGCTTAGTCCCGAGATTGAGCTCCTACGAGCAGTACTTC. Together with reference TRBV7-8 and TRBJ2-7, the CDR3 gives the full variable domain: GAGVSQSPRYKVAKRGQDVALRCDPISGHVSLFWYQQALGQGPEFLTYFQNEAQLDKSGLPSDRFFAERPEGSVSTLKIQRTQQEDSAVYLCASSLVPRLSSYEQYFGPGTRLTVT.

This clone appeared once. The sample contains more than one DNA sequence encoding this CDR3. CDR3 sequence: CASSLGNNYGYTF. DNA for the CDR3: TGCGCCAGCAGCTTGGGGAATAACTATGGCTACACCTTC. The gene calls are TRBV5-1 and TRBJ1-2; D uncertain. Germline CDR1 SGHRS, CDR2 YFSETQ. The length of the CDR3 is 13 residues. Trimming took off 0 bases at V and 1 base at J, with 4 bases between the two ends.

The genes are TRBV14 and TRBJ1-1; D is unclear. Germline CDR1 and CDR2: SGHDN and FVKESK. The CDR3 length is 13 residues. The V gene lost 3 bases and the J gene lost 6 bases, with 11 bases spanning the gap. This CDR3 reads CASSHTRGSEAFF. The CDR3 DNA reads TGTGCCAGCAGCCATACTAGAGGGTCTGAAGCTTTCTTT.

J is TRBJ2-7 and V is TRBV6-1, with TRBD2 matching 13 bases. The CDR3 spans 15 residues. Germline V lookup: CDR1 MNHNS, CDR2 SASEGT. J was trimmed by 0 bases and V by 7 bases; bases with no gene match: 3. CDR3 in DNA: TGTGCCAGCACTTGGACTAGCGGGAGCTCCTACGAGCAGTACTTC. Translation gives CASTWTSGSSYEQYF.

The chain carries TRBV20-1 and TRBJ1-2; no firm D call. The germline gives CDR1 DFQATT, CDR2 SNEGSKA (reference sequence). The CDR3 totals 9 residues. The ends were cut back, 6 bases at V and 14 bases at J, with 13 bases in the middle. For the CDR3, the DNA is TGCAGTGCGGCGGGAGTAAAGACCTTC. Encoded protein: CSAAGVKTF.

The rearrangement uses TRBV7-9 and TRBJ1-4, with a weak D call TRBD1 (6 bases). The germline V gene has CDR1 SEHNR and CDR2 FQNEAQ (reference sequence). V was cut by 5 bases and J by 3 bases, with 13 bases left in between. CDR3 length: 15 amino acids. CDR3 in DNA: TGTGCCAGCAGCCCACCCGGGGGGCCTAATGAAAAACTGTTTTTT. It translates to CASSPPGGPNEKLFF.

J is TRBJ2-1 and V is TRBV28; 8 nucleotides line up with TRBD2. Germline trimming cut 4 bases from V and 5 bases from J; bases unmatched to any gene: 4. This CDR3 contains 14 residues. Germline V gene lookup returns CDR1 MDHEN and CDR2 SYDVKM. The CDR3 DNA reads as TGTGCCAGCAGTTATGGGACTAGTAACAATGAGCAGTTCTTC. This sequence encodes CASSYGTSNNEQFF.

V usage is TRBV2 and J usage is TRBJ1-2; D unresolved. Trimming left V 11 bases short and J 5 bases short, with 18 bases between. From germline, CDR1 is SNHLY and CDR2 FYNNEI. The CDR3 has 13 amino acids. CDR3 sequence (DNA): TGTGCCGTGCAGGTCCGCGGATCATATGGCTACACCTTC. Protein sequence: CAVQVRGSYGYTF.

The chain is built from TRBV27 and TRBJ2-1; 7 bases are shared with TRBD1. This CDR3 contains 14 residues. The germline V gene has CDR1 MNHEY and CDR2 SMNVEV (reference sequence). The V and J ends lost 3 bases and 8 bases, in that order; junction bases with no gene match: 7. The CDR3 nucleotides are TGTGCCAGCAGTTTTGGCCTAGGGGGCGATGAGCAGTTCTTC. As protein: CASSFGLGGDEQFF.

This chain joins TRBV6-6 and TRBJ2-7, with 11 bases matching TRBD2. The CDR3 spans 13 residues. The V gene end was trimmed by 4 bases and the J gene end by 8 bases; junction bases not matched to a gene: 4. CDR1 and CDR2 (germline): MNHNY, SVGAGI (reference sequence). The CDR3 sequence is CASSLLAGAQQYF. The CDR3 DNA follows: TGTGCCAGCAGTTTACTAGCGGGAGCGCAGCAGTACTTC.

Here the CDR3 reads CAIRELAGGPDEQFF. The CDR3 bases are TGTGCCATCAGGGAACTAGCGGGAGGGCCGGATGAGCAGTTCTTC. The chain recombines TRBV10-3 with TRBJ2-1, with 13 bases aligning to TRBD2. CDR1 is ENHRY, CDR2 SYGVKD, per germline. The V and J ends lost 6 bases and 8 bases, in that order; junction bases with no gene match: 7. This CDR3 has 15 amino acids.

The DNA of the CDR3 is TGTGCCAGCAGCTTGGACAGGGGCGAGCAGTACTTC. Protein: CASSLDRGEQYF. The chain carries TRBV11-2 and TRBJ2-7; 9 bases are a match to TRBD1. CDR1 is SGHAT, CDR2 FQNNGV, per germline. This CDR3 has 12 residues. V shed 3 bases, J shed 6 bases, and the junction held 0 bases outside the gene matches.

The genes are TRBV15 and TRBJ2-1; 13 bases are a match to TRBD2. The CDR3 extends over 14 amino acids. J gave up 15 bases and V 3 bases, and 8 bases lay outside the gene matches. Germline V lookup: CDR1 LNHNV, CDR2 YYDKDF (reference sequence). CDR3 in amino acids: CATSSQRLAGGMFF. The CDR3 DNA sequence: TGTGCCACCAGCAGCCAACGACTAGCGGGAGGAATGTTCTTC.

This rearrangement joins TRBV4-1 to TRBJ2-3, with a possible D match to TRBD2 (6 bases). Trimming left V 1 base short and J 2 bases short, with 7 bases between. The germline V gene encodes CDR1 MGHRA and CDR2 YSYEKL. CDR3 length: 14 amino acids. The CDR3 nucleotides read TGCGCCAGCAGCCAAGCGGGAGCCACAGATACGCAGTATTTT. It translates to CASSQAGATDTQYF.

This rearrangement joins TRBV9 to TRBJ1-2; D not certain. The CDR3 is 12 residues long. The germline V gene encodes CDR1 SGDLS and CDR2 YYNGEE. With 4 bases removed from V and 3 bases from J, the gap between germline ends came to 7 bases. CDR3: CASSQNHYGYTF. CDR3 bases: TGTGCCAGCAGCCAAAATCACTATGGCTACACCTTC.

The chain couples TRBV30 to TRBJ1-3; D gene uncertain. Germline CDR1 reads GTSNPN; CDR2 reads SVGIG (reference sequence). The CDR3 covers 14 residues. V was clipped by 1 base and J by 4 bases, with 11 bases between them. CDR3 loop: CAWSGWGRGNTIYF. The DNA for the CDR3 is TGTGCCTGGAGTGGGTGGGGAAGAGGAAACACCATATATTTT.

The gene calls are TRBV28 and TRBJ1-3; 7 nucleotides line up with TRBD1. This CDR3 is built from 14 residues. The germline V gene has CDR1 MDHEN and CDR2 SYDVKM. V lost 6 bases to trimming and J lost 3 bases; unmatched junction nucleotides: 5. CDR3 in amino acids: CASSSDRVGNTIYF. As DNA, the CDR3 is TGTGCCAGCAGCTCAGACAGGGTTGGAAACACCATATATTTT.

This chain joins TRBV5-1 and TRBJ2-7; D is unclear. This CDR3 has 12 residues. V lost 0 bases to trimming and J lost 5 bases, with 6 bases between them. CDR1 and CDR2 (germline): SGHRS, YFSETQ. CDR3 in DNA: TGCGCCAGCAGCTTGGGACAAAACGAGCAGTACTTC. This encodes CASSLGQNEQYF.

This chain connects TRBV7-9 to TRBJ2-7; 10 positions agree with TRBD2. The CDR3 length is 15 residues. The J segment lost 0 bases and the V segment lost 4 bases, leaving 3 bases of the junction unmatched. CDR1 SEHNR and CDR2 FQNEAQ come from the germline V gene (reference sequence). DNA of the CDR3: TGTGCCAGCAGCTCGAGCGGGAGGGACTCCTACGAGCAGTACTTC. This sequence encodes CASSSSGRDSYEQYF. The variable domain in full, with the rest retrieved from reference TRBV7-9 and TRBJ2-7, is DTGVSQNPRHKITKRGQNVTFRCDPISEHNRLYWYRQTLGQGPEFLTYFQNEAQLEKSRLLSDRFSAERPKGSFSTLEIQRTEQGDSAMYLCASSSSGRDSYEQYFGPGTRLTVT.

The chain employs TRBV19 and TRBJ2-7; D is possibly TRBD2 (6 bases). CDR1 is LNHDA and CDR2 is SQIVND in the germline V gene (reference sequence). CDR3 length equals 14 residues. Deletions cut 3 bases from V and 3 bases from J, with 12 bases between. The CDR3 DNA is TGTGCCAGTAGTATGGGACTGGGAGGCTACGAGCAGTACTTC. Its protein product is CASSMGLGGYEQYF.